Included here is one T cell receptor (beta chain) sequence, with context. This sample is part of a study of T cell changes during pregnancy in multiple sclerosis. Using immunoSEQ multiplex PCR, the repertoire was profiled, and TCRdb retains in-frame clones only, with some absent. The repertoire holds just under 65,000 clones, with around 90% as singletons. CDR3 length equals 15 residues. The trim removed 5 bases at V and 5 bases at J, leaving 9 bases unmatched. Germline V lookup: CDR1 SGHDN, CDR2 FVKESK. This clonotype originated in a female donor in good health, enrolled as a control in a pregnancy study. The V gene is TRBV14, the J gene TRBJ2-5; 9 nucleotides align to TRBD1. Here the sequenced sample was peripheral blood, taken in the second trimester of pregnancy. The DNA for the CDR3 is TGTGCCAGCAGCGTAAGGGACAGGGCAGGGGAGACCCAGTACTTC. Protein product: CASSVRDRAGETQYF.